This is a list of T cell receptor beta chains from one sample in a study of blood T cell repertoires in COVID-19. Profiled with immunoSEQ multiplex PCR; TCRdb holds only in-frame clones, not every one. The table records roughly 430,000 clones, 70% to 90% of them present only once. Material: PBMCs or T cells enriched from blood (not recorded which). Source of these receptors: a woman in her late teens or twenties who had been exposed to COVID-19. CDR3s include the opening cysteine and the closing phenylalanine or tryptophan. Each record gives: D gene, clone size, V gene, J gene, CDR3 protein, CDR3 DNA. The D gene is left open where the match is weak. The size field is filled for only some rows; it gives once, few, many or a size class.

D gene: TRBD1
clone size: NA
V gene: TRBV27
J gene: TRBJ2-7
CDR3 protein: CASSARSGTGPYEQYF
CDR3 DNA: TGTGCCAGCAGCGCCCGTTCCGGGACAGGGCCCTACGAGCAGTACTTC

D gene: NA
clone size: once
V gene: TRBV27
J gene: TRBJ2-2
CDR3 protein: CASSHLSGGTGELFF
CDR3 DNA: TGTGCCAGCAGTCACCTCTCGGGTGGGACCGGGGAGCTGTTTTTT

D gene: TRBD1
clone size: NA
V gene: TRBV5-1
J gene: TRBJ2-7
CDR3 protein: CASSVISGGPYEQYF
CDR3 DNA: TGCGCCAGCAGCGTCATCTCAGGGGGTCCCTACGAGCAGTACTTC

D gene: NA
clone size: NA
V gene: TRBV2
J gene: TRBJ1-5
CDR3 protein: CASGSRGGNQPQHF
CDR3 DNA: TGTGCCAGCGGCTCCCGAGGCGGCAATCAGCCCCAGCATTTT

D gene: NA
clone size: once
V gene: TRBV5-1
J gene: TRBJ1-5
CDR3 protein: CASSEGLTSNQPQHF
CDR3 DNA: TGCGCCAGCAGCGAGGGCCTTACAAGCAATCAGCCCCAGCATTTT

D gene: NA
clone size: NA
V gene: TRBV28
J gene: TRBJ2-3
CDR3 protein: CASSQGDTQYF
CDR3 DNA: TGTGCCAGCAGCCAGGGAGATACGCAGTATTTT

D gene: TRBD2
clone size: NA
V gene: TRBV5-1
J gene: TRBJ2-1
CDR3 protein: CASSPPGLAGGPGEQFF
CDR3 DNA: TGCGCCAGCAGCCCGCCCGGGCTAGCGGGAGGGCCCGGGGAGCAGTTCTTC

D gene: NA
clone size: NA
V gene: TRBV19
J gene: TRBJ1-1
CDR3 protein: CASEDSFAAFF
CDR3 DNA: TGTGCCAGTGAGGACAGTTTCGCAGCTTTCTTT

D gene: NA
clone size: NA
V gene: TRBV11-2
J gene: TRBJ2-7
CDR3 protein: CASSSVRGTNYEQYF
CDR3 DNA: TGTGCCAGCAGCTCTGTCCGGGGTACCAACTACGAGCAGTACTTC

D gene: NA
clone size: NA
V gene: TRBV19
J gene: TRBJ1-6
CDR3 protein: CASSIWTYIGNSPLHF
CDR3 DNA: TGTGCCAGTAGTATCTGGACTTATATCGGTAATTCACCCCTCCACTTT

D gene: NA
clone size: once
V gene: TRBV2
J gene: TRBJ2-7
CDR3 protein: CASSEGGIPTYEQYF
CDR3 DNA: TGTGCCAGCAGTGAAGGAGGAATACCCACCTACGAGCAGTACTTC

D gene: NA
clone size: NA
V gene: TRBV18
J gene: TRBJ1-2
CDR3 protein: CASSPLAAGSGYTF
CDR3 DNA: TGTGCCAGCTCACCATTAGCGGCGGGCAGTGGCTACACCTTC

D gene: NA
clone size: NA
V gene: TRBV28
J gene: TRBJ1-4
CDR3 protein: CASSSGRVSNEKLFF
CDR3 DNA: TGTGCCAGCAGTTCTGGGCGGGTTTCTAATGAAAAACTGTTTTTT

D gene: TRBD1
clone size: once
V gene: TRBV7-2
J gene: TRBJ1-6
CDR3 protein: CASSLPGTGNNSPLHF
CDR3 DNA: TGTGCCAGCAGCTTACCCGGGACAGGGAATAATTCACCCCTCCACTTT

D gene: TRBD2
clone size: NA
V gene: TRBV25-1
J gene: TRBJ2-2
CDR3 protein: CASSGDYSTGELFF
CDR3 DNA: TGTGCCAGCTCCGGGGACTACTCCACCGGGGAGCTGTTTTTT

D gene: NA
clone size: NA
V gene: TRBV7-9
J gene: TRBJ1-1
CDR3 protein: CASSPAGGRTEAFF
CDR3 DNA: TGTGCCAGCAGCCCAGCGGGGGGAAGAACTGAAGCTTTCTTT

D gene: NA
clone size: NA
V gene: TRBV9
J gene: TRBJ2-1
CDR3 protein: CASSVEAGRNEQFF
CDR3 DNA: TGTGCCAGCAGCGTAGAAGCAGGGCGCAATGAGCAGTTCTTC

D gene: TRBD1
clone size: NA
V gene: TRBV27
J gene: TRBJ1-4
CDR3 protein: CASSRDRVTNEKLFF
CDR3 DNA: TGTGCCAGCAGCCGGGACAGGGTGACTAATGAAAAACTGTTTTTT

D gene: NA
clone size: NA
V gene: TRBV5-4
J gene: TRBJ1-4
CDR3 protein: CASSLSGGDEKLFF
CDR3 DNA: TGTGCCAGCAGCTTGTCGGGGGGGGATGAAAAACTGTTTTTT

D gene: TRBD1
clone size: NA
V gene: TRBV7-9
J gene: TRBJ1-2
CDR3 protein: CASSMTGGGDGYTF
CDR3 DNA: TGTGCCAGCAGCATGACAGGGGGAGGGGATGGCTACACCTTC

D gene: TRBD1
clone size: NA
V gene: TRBV18
J gene: TRBJ2-2
CDR3 protein: CASSPLGPNRGNTGELFF
CDR3 DNA: TGTGCCAGCTCACCCCTCGGACCGAACAGGGGAAACACCGGGGAGCTGTTTTTT

D gene: TRBD1
clone size: NA
V gene: TRBV19
J gene: TRBJ2-3
CDR3 protein: CASSQRQGAKGLDTDTQYF
CDR3 DNA: TGTGCCAGTAGCCAAAGACAGGGGGCGAAGGGATTGGACACAGATACGCAGTATTTT

D gene: TRBD2
clone size: NA
V gene: TRBV7-9
J gene: TRBJ2-3
CDR3 protein: CASSSTSGGPVSTDTQYF
CDR3 DNA: TGTGCCAGCAGCTCTACTAGCGGAGGGCCCGTCAGCACAGATACGCAGTATTTT

D gene: NA
clone size: NA
V gene: TRBV7-8
J gene: TRBJ1-6
CDR3 protein: CASSLGDITPLHF
CDR3 DNA: TGTGCCAGCAGCTTAGGTGACATTACACCCCTCCACTTT

D gene: TRBD1
clone size: NA
V gene: TRBV28
J gene: TRBJ1-4
CDR3 protein: CASSPGTQGARKLFF
CDR3 DNA: TGTGCCAGCAGCCCAGGGACCCAGGGGGCGAGAAAACTGTTTTTT

D gene: TRBD1
clone size: NA
V gene: TRBV7-2
J gene: TRBJ2-5
CDR3 protein: CASSLGTGGFGETQYF
CDR3 DNA: TGTGCCAGCAGCTTAGGGACAGGGGGATTCGGAGAGACCCAGTACTTC

D gene: TRBD1
clone size: NA
V gene: TRBV7-9
J gene: TRBJ2-6
CDR3 protein: CASSLDRGVSGWANVLTF
CDR3 DNA: TGTGCCAGCAGCCTGGACAGGGGGGTCTCTGGGTGGGCCAACGTCCTGACTTTC

D gene: TRBD1
clone size: NA
V gene: TRBV28
J gene: TRBJ2-7
CDR3 protein: CASSGETGDFYEQYF
CDR3 DNA: TGTGCCAGCAGTGGGGAGACAGGGGATTTCTACGAGCAGTACTTC

D gene: TRBD1
clone size: NA
V gene: TRBV7-2
J gene: TRBJ1-6
CDR3 protein: CASSASRGPLSSYNSPLHF
CDR3 DNA: TGTGCCAGCAGCGCATCCAGGGGGCCCTTGAGCTCCTATAATTCACCCCTCCACTTT

D gene: NA
clone size: NA
V gene: TRBV4-1
J gene: TRBJ2-1
CDR3 protein: CASSQSRNEQFF
CDR3 DNA: TGCGCCAGCAGCCAGTCTAGGAATGAGCAGTTCTTC

D gene: NA
clone size: NA
V gene: TRBV19
J gene: TRBJ1-1
CDR3 protein: CASSVAGTEAFF
CDR3 DNA: TGTGCCAGTAGTGTCGCGGGCACTGAAGCTTTCTTT

D gene: NA
clone size: NA
V gene: TRBV19
J gene: TRBJ2-1
CDR3 protein: CASRVSTGTLMAGNEQFF
CDR3 DNA: TGTGCCAGTAGAGTATCAACCGGGACTCTTATGGCAGGGAATGAGCAGTTCTTC

D gene: NA
clone size: NA
V gene: TRBV5-1
J gene: TRBJ1-1
CDR3 protein: CASSLVVDSNTEAFF
CDR3 DNA: TGCGCCAGCAGCTTGGTAGTCGACAGTAACACTGAAGCTTTCTTT

D gene: NA
clone size: NA
V gene: TRBV18
J gene: TRBJ1-5
CDR3 protein: CASSPSLGDQPQHF
CDR3 DNA: TGTGCCAGCTCACCGAGTCTAGGGGATCAGCCCCAGCATTTT

D gene: TRBD2
clone size: NA
V gene: TRBV5-4
J gene: TRBJ2-1
CDR3 protein: CASSLARSGRAYNEQFF
CDR3 DNA: TGTGCCAGCAGCTTGGCACGCAGCGGGAGGGCCTACAATGAGCAGTTCTTC

D gene: NA
clone size: NA
V gene: TRBV5-4
J gene: TRBJ2-5
CDR3 protein: CASSPLATKTQYF
CDR3 DNA: TGTGCCAGCAGCCCTCTAGCGACGAAGACCCAGTACTTC

D gene: NA
clone size: NA
V gene: TRBV30
J gene: TRBJ1-1
CDR3 protein: CAWSVRSTEMNTEAFF
CDR3 DNA: TGTGCCTGGAGTGTACGATCTACTGAGATGAACACTGAAGCTTTCTTT

D gene: TRBD1
clone size: NA
V gene: TRBV29-1
J gene: TRBJ1-2
CDR3 protein: CSVVGAGQANYGYTF
CDR3 DNA: TGCAGCGTTGTAGGGGCTGGACAGGCGAACTATGGCTACACCTTC

D gene: NA
clone size: NA
V gene: TRBV5-5
J gene: TRBJ2-2
CDR3 protein: CASSPSGQYTGELFF
CDR3 DNA: TGTGCCAGCAGCCCCAGCGGACAGTACACCGGGGAGCTGTTTTTT

D gene: NA
clone size: NA
V gene: TRBV7-2
J gene: TRBJ2-7
CDR3 protein: CASSSGGTLSYEQYF
CDR3 DNA: TGTGCCAGCAGCTCGGGTGGGACACTTTCCTACGAGCAGTACTTC

D gene: TRBD1
clone size: NA
V gene: TRBV5-4
J gene: TRBJ1-1
CDR3 protein: CASSFGTAVNTEAFF
CDR3 DNA: TGTGCCAGCAGCTTCGGGACAGCTGTAAACACTGAAGCTTTCTTT

D gene: TRBD1
clone size: once
V gene: TRBV7-2
J gene: TRBJ2-5
CDR3 protein: CASSSTGGAETQYF
CDR3 DNA: TGTGCCAGCAGCTCCACAGGGGGCGCAGAGACCCAGTACTTC

D gene: NA
clone size: NA
V gene: TRBV6-5
J gene: TRBJ1-2
CDR3 protein: CASSREGYGYTF
CDR3 DNA: TGTGCCAGCAGCAGGGAGGGCTATGGCTACACCTTC

D gene: TRBD1
clone size: NA
V gene: TRBV18
J gene: TRBJ2-1
CDR3 protein: CASSPPGQGARYNEQFF
CDR3 DNA: TGTGCCAGCTCACCACCGGGACAGGGGGCCCGATACAATGAGCAGTTCTTC

D gene: NA
clone size: NA
V gene: TRBV28
J gene: TRBJ2-5
CDR3 protein: CASSLIGAERETQYF
CDR3 DNA: TGTGCCAGCAGTTTAATAGGAGCGGAGCGAGAGACCCAGTACTTC

D gene: NA
clone size: few
V gene: TRBV30
J gene: TRBJ1-5
CDR3 protein: CAWSPARPDQPQHF
CDR3 DNA: TGTGCCTGGAGTCCAGCCAGGCCGGATCAGCCCCAGCATTTT

D gene: NA
clone size: NA
V gene: TRBV5-6
J gene: TRBJ2-7
CDR3 protein: CASSPPGVWSYEQYF
CDR3 DNA: TGTGCCAGCAGCCCACCCGGGGTATGGTCCTACGAGCAGTACTTC

D gene: TRBD2
clone size: NA
V gene: TRBV6-4
J gene: TRBJ2-2
CDR3 protein: CASKRLAGTGELFF
CDR3 DNA: TGTGCCAGCAAACGACTAGCGGGAACCGGGGAGCTGTTTTTT

D gene: TRBD2
clone size: NA
V gene: TRBV19
J gene: TRBJ2-1
CDR3 protein: CASNGPGGSYNEQFF
CDR3 DNA: TGTGCCAGTAACGGCCCGGGGGGATCCTACAATGAGCAGTTCTTC

D gene: NA
clone size: NA
V gene: TRBV7-8
J gene: TRBJ2-3
CDR3 protein: CASSSSSGDTDTQYF
CDR3 DNA: TGTGCCAGCAGCTCATCCTCGGGTGACACAGATACGCAGTATTTT

D gene: NA
clone size: NA
V gene: TRBV10-3
J gene: TRBJ1-1
CDR3 protein: CAISEGHLGGPEAFF
CDR3 DNA: TGTGCCATCAGTGAGGGCCATCTGGGGGGGCCTGAAGCTTTCTTT

D gene: TRBD2
clone size: NA
V gene: TRBV13
J gene: TRBJ2-3
CDR3 protein: CASSPGLADESGTDTQYF
CDR3 DNA: TGTGCCAGCAGCCCCGGACTAGCCGACGAATCGGGCACAGATACGCAGTATTTT

D gene: TRBD2
clone size: NA
V gene: TRBV28
J gene: TRBJ2-1
CDR3 protein: CASSPRLAGFYEQFF
CDR3 DNA: TGTGCCAGCAGCCCGAGACTAGCGGGGTTTTATGAGCAGTTCTTC